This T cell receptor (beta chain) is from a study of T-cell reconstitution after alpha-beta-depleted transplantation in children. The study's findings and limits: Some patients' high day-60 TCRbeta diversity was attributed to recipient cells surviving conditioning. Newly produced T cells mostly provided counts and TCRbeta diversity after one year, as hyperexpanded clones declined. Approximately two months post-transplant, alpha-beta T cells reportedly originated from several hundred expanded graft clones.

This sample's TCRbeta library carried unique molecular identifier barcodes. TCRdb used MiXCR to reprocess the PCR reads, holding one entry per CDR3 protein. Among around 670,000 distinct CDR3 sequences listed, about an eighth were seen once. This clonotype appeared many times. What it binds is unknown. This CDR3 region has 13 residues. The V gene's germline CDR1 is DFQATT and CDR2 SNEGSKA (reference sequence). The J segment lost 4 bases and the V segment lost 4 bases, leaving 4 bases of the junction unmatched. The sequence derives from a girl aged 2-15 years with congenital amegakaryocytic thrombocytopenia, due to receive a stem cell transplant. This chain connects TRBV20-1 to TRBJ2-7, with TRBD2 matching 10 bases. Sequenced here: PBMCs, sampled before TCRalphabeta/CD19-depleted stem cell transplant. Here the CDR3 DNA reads TGCAGTGCTACAAGCGGGAGGGGTTACGAGCAGTACTTC. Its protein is CSATSGRGYEQYF.